This TCR beta chain came from a study of T cell responses to AZD1222 COVID-19 vaccine. Study-wide results and caveats: Among vaccine-associated CD4 TCRs, coverage spanned spike, with dominance at 160-218 and 743-854. Sampling that yielded the repertoires occurred only after the peak T cell response.

The CDR3 contains 15 residues. Germline loops: CDR1 LNHDA, CDR2 SQIVND (reference sequence). Trimming stripped 1 base from V and 5 bases from J, with 15 bases between. For this clone: Its antigen is unknown.

Generated by immunoSEQ multiplex PCR, the TCRdb table keeps only in-frame clones and is missing some. The sample consists of 120,000 or so clones, roughly nine tenths of them appearing once. The clonotype originates from an adult who received the AZD1222 COVID-19 vaccine. J is TRBJ2-7 and V is TRBV19, with D hard to call. The starting material was peripheral blood, obtained 28 days after the second AZD1222 dose. CDR3 sequence (DNA): TGTGCCAGTAGTATAGGTCGCAGGAGCGAAGACGAGCAGTACTTC. The encoded protein is CASSIGRRSEDEQYF. The whole variable domain, filled in from reference TRBV19 and TRBJ2-7, reads DGGITQSPKYLFRKEGQNVTLSCEQNLNHDAMYWYRQDPGQGLRLIYYSQIVNDFQKGDIAEGYSVSREKKESFPLTVTSAQKNPTAFYLCASSIGRRSEDEQYFGPGTRLTVT.